The source of this T cell receptor beta chain is a study of CD8 T cells in ankylosing spondylitis. V dropped 1 base and J dropped 1 base, with 13 bases sitting between them. The CDR3 length is 16 residues. This clonotype came up a few times. No antigen is known for it. Each TCR beta library was made by quantitative 5'-RACE that incorporated molecular barcodes. Via MiXCR, TCRdb re-called the 5' RACE reads, giving one row per CDR3 protein. The profile shows about 340,000 distinct CDR3 sequences, 6.5% to 10% of them singletons. Study observations and caveats: Matched ankylosing spondylitis synovial fluid reportedly contained a significantly enriched population of disease-linked clones. Among TCR beta sequences, a motif of roughly 8 highly homologous variants appeared characteristic of ankylosing spondylitis blood.

The chain couples TRBV12-3 or TRBV12-4 to TRBJ2-5, with D tentatively TRBD1 or TRBD2 (6 bases each). This sequence originates from a male donor with ankylosing spondylitis. What was sequenced was blood, either unsorted or a sorted T cell fraction (not recorded which). The chain's CDR3 is CASSLGGAGAQETQYF. The CDR3 DNA reads as TGTGCCAGCAGTTTAGGGGGGGCAGGGGCCCAAGAGACCCAGTACTTC.